This T cell receptor (beta chain) originates from a study of neurological immune-mediated disorders. Notes on the study in general: Phylogenetic grouping put 18 of 34 multiple sclerosis patients' repertoires into one related-CDR3 cluster, a possible signature. Expansion of TCR clones was greatest in HTLV-1-associated myelopathy and smallest in multiple sclerosis, where it fell below that of healthy controls. The multiple sclerosis repertoire cluster had no association with any clinical or MRI feature.

Trimming took off 6 bases at V and 2 bases at J, with 17 bases between the two ends. The germline V gene encodes CDR1 LNHDA and CDR2 SQIVND (reference sequence). The length of the CDR3 is 16 residues. Via MiXCR, TCRdb re-called the 5' RACE reads, giving one row per CDR3 protein. The sample lists about 50,000 distinct CDR3 sequences, over 4.5% occurring once. This clonotype was seen only a few times. The antigen remains unidentified. Sorted libraries were made with about a million CD4+ or CD8+ T cells. The receptor was derived from a young woman with multiple sclerosis. The chain carries TRBV19 and TRBJ1-5; D ambiguous. The sample was CD4+ T cells from blood. CDR3 bases: TGTGCCAGTAGACCGACACGCTCGTTGGGCAATCAGCCCCAGCATTTT. Encoded protein: CASRPTRSLGNQPQHF.